This T cell receptor beta chain emerged from a study of OX40 agonist ivuxolimab in advanced cancers. Study information: Patients receiving dose escalation had hepatocellular carcinoma, melanoma, renal cell or head and neck cancer. General study results and limits: At 0.1 to 3.0 mg/kg and by week 6, clonal expansion occurred in CD4+ and CD8+ blood T cells.

Regarding this clone: Its antigen is as yet unknown.

The assay was immunoSEQ multiplex PCR, and TCRdb's table has in-frame clones only and misses some. Altogether 60,000 or so clones are present, about 94% being singletons, with the ten largest covering roughly 20%. CDR1 MNHEY and CDR2 SMNVEV come from the germline V gene (reference sequence). The CDR3 totals 16 residues. The ends were cut back, 6 bases at V and 4 bases at J, with 18 bases in the middle. Sequences were derived from CD4+ or CD8+ T cells sorted from blood, sampled in a trial of the OX40 agonist ivuxolimab. The rearrangement links TRBV27 to TRBJ2-2; the D gene is possibly TRBD2 (6 bases). The sequence was obtained from an adult with an advanced solid tumor such as melanoma, head and neck, liver or kidney cancer. CDR3 in DNA: TGTGCCAGCAGGAGGACTCGGTTCGGGGGCACCGGGGAGCTGTTTTTT. Its protein is CASRRTRFGGTGELFF.